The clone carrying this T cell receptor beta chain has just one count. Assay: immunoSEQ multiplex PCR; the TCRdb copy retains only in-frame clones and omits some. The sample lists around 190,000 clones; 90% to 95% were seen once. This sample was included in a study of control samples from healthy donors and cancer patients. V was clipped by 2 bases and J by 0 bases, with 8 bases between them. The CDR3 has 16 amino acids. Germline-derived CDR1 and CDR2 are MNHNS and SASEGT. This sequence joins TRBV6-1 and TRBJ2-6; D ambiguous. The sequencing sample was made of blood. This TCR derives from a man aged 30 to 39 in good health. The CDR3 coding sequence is TGTGCCAGCAGTGAAATCGGTGGCTCTGGGGCCAACGTCCTGACTTTC. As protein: CASSEIGGSGANVLTF.